This T cell receptor beta chain was recorded in a study of human versus mouse CDR3 diversity and MHC coevolution. Germline V gives CDR1 MNHEY, CDR2 SVGAGI. This CDR3 has 15 amino acids. V was pared by 0 bases and J by 0 bases, with 8 bases between. Profiling relied on immunoSEQ multiplex PCR, and the TCRdb table lists in-frame clones only, not all of them. Of some 82,000 clones listed, approximately 92% were seen once; the top ten hold 1.2% to 1.5%. Study-level points and caveats: By iCHAO1, human TCR beta clonotypes numbered about 1.5 million, the most. Mice had fewer CDR3 deletions and insertions than humans on average.

Naive CD4 T cells were sorted as CD45RO-negative, CD62L-positive. Concerning this clone: As yet, its antigen is unknown.

This sequence originates from a person aged 30 to 69 in good health. The chain joins TRBV6-5 to TRBJ1-2, with TRBD1 as a possible D gene (6 bases). Material: naive CD4+ T cells from blood. The subset denotes: CD45RO-negative CD62L-positive naive CD4 T cells. This chain's CDR3 is CASSYSAGANYGYTF. CDR3 DNA: TGTGCCAGCAGTTACTCGGCAGGGGCTAACTATGGCTACACCTTC.